The clone carrying this TCR beta chain has a handful of counts. These data are taken from a study of blood T cell repertoires in COVID-19. Study summary: Sources were T cells, B-cell-depleted T cells, or PBMCs; the material itself was cDNA or gDNA.

Per the original methods: Amplified reference gene primers provided the basis for estimating nucleated cell counts. The repertoire was sequenced with immunoSEQ multiplex PCR; TCRdb's copy has only in-frame clones and lacks some. V and J calls and clone size follow that table, whereas D and trimming were derived from the DNA. The sample lists some 130,000 clones, roughly four fifths occurring once. Germline V gene lookup returns CDR1 MNHNS and CDR2 SASEGT. The V gene end was trimmed by 4 bases and the J gene end by 6 bases; junction bases not matched to a gene: 9. This CDR3 contains 16 residues. This sequence joins TRBV6-1 and TRBJ2-7, with 13 bases lining up with TRBD2. The sample consisted of PBMCs or T cells enriched from blood (not recorded which). This TCR was recovered from a man aged 35 to 55 with acute COVID-19. The CDR3 here is CASSVLLGTSGTEQYF. The CDR3 DNA is TGTGCCAGCAGTGTCCTCCTCGGGACTAGCGGGACCGAGCAGTACTTC.